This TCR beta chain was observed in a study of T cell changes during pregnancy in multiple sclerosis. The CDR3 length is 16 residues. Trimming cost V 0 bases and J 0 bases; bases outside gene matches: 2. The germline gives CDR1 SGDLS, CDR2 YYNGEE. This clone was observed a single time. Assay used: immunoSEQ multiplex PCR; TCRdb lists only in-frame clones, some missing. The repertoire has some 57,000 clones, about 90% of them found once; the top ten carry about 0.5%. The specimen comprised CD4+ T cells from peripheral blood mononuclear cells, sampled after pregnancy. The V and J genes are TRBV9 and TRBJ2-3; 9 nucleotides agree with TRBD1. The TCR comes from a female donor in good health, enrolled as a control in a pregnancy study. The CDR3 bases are TGTGCCAGCAGCGTAGAGACAGGGGGTAGCACAGATACGCAGTATTTT. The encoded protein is CASSVETGGSTDTQYF.